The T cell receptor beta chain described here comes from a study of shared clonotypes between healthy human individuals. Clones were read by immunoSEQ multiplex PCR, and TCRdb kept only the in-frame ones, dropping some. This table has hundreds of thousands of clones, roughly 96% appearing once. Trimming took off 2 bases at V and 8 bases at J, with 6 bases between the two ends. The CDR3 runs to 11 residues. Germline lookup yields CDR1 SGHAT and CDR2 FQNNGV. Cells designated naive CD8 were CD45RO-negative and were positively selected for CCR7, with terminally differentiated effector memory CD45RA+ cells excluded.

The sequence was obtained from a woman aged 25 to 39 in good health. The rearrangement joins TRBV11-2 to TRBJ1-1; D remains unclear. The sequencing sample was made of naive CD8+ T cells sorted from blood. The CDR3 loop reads CASSLTEEAFF. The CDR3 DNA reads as TGTGCCAGCAGCTTAACGGAGGAAGCTTTCTTT.